This passage covers 28 T cell receptor beta chains from one sample sequenced in a study of shared clonotypes between healthy human individuals. Data came from immunoSEQ multiplex PCR; TCRdb stores just in-frame clones and leaves some out. The sample carries about 770,000 clones, approximately 72% recorded once. The sequenced sample consisted of memory CD4+ T cells sorted from blood. Subset noted: CD45RA-negative fraction. Receptor source: a woman aged 30 to 39 in good health.

This rearrangement joins TRBV27 to TRBJ2-2, with D perhaps TRBD2 (5 bases). V lost 6 bases, J lost 7 bases, and 15 bases lay in between. This CDR3 has 14 amino acids. Per germline, CDR1 MNHEY and CDR2 SMNVEV (reference sequence). For the CDR3, the DNA is TGTGCCAGCAGCCCGGGAACGGGTATCGGGGAGCTGTTTTTT. Its protein product is CASSPGTGIGELFF.

The chain is built from TRBV11-2 and TRBJ2-1; TRBD2 aligns across 9 bases. With 4 bases clipped from V and 0 bases from J, the junction kept 4 bases outside the gene matches. Germline V lookup: CDR1 SGHAT, CDR2 FQNNGV. This CDR3 spans 16 amino acids. The CDR3 DNA follows: TGTGCCAGCAGCTCGGCGGGAGGGGACTCCTACAATGAGCAGTTCTTC. It yields the protein CASSSAGGDSYNEQFF. The full variable domain, its missing parts supplied by reference TRBV11-2 and TRBJ2-1, is EAGVAQSPRYKIIEKRQSVAFWCNPISGHATLYWYQQILGQGPKLLIQFQNNGVVDDSQLPKDRFSAERLKGVDSTLKIQPAKLEDSAVYLCASSSAGGDSYNEQFFGPGTRLTVL.

The chain uses TRBV7-2 and TRBJ1-3, with D perhaps matching TRBD1 (5 bases). Per the germline V gene, CDR1 is SGHTA and CDR2 is FQGNSA. This CDR3 comprises 15 residues. V lost 1 base to trimming and J lost 1 base, with 8 bases between them. Here the CDR3 DNA reads TGTGCCAGCAGCTTAGTAGGGGAGTCTGGAAACACCATATATTTT. The encoded protein is CASSLVGESGNTIYF.

V gene TRBV6-5 combines with J gene TRBJ2-7; no definite D call. Germline V CDR1 and CDR2: MNHEY, SVGAGI. CDR3 length: 13 residues. Trimming took off 10 bases at V and 2 bases at J, with 15 bases between the two ends. CDR3 nucleotide sequence: TGTGCCACCACCAAAAGTCCTGCCTACGAGCAGTACTTC. Its protein product is CATTKSPAYEQYF.

V is TRBV7-2 and J is TRBJ1-5, with 10 nucleotides matching TRBD1. Germline values: CDR1 SGHTA, CDR2 FQGNSA. V was pared by 5 bases and J by 5 bases, with 6 bases of the junction left unmatched. The CDR3 sequence is 15 residues long. Written as DNA, the CDR3 is TGTGCCAGCAGCCCCGGGACAGGGGACCATCAGCCCCAGCATTTT. Translated: CASSPGTGDHQPQHF.

This chain uses TRBV19 with TRBJ1-5; 7 bases are a match to TRBD1. Germline lookup yields CDR1 LNHDA and CDR2 SQIVND (reference sequence). This CDR3 is built from 16 residues. V lost 6 bases and J lost 3; bases outside the gene matches: 11. CDR3 amino acids: CASSLTGANNNQPQHF. The CDR3 DNA is TGTGCCAGTAGCCTAACAGGGGCCAATAACAATCAGCCCCAGCATTTT.

V and J are TRBV2 and TRBJ2-1; the D gene is possibly TRBD2 (5 bases). With 7 bases removed from V and 3 bases from J, the gap between germline ends came to 13 bases. The CDR3 extends over 14 amino acids. Germline V gene data show CDR1 as SNHLY and CDR2 as FYNNEI. The chain's CDR3 is CASKLSGNYNEQFF. CDR3 DNA sequence: TGTGCCAGCAAGCTAAGCGGAAACTACAATGAGCAGTTCTTC. The complete variable domain, with remaining parts taken from reference TRBV2 and TRBJ2-1, reads EPEVTQTPSHQVTQMGQEVILRCVPISNHLYFYWYRQILGQKVEFLVSFYNNEISEKSEIFDDQFSVERPDGSNFTLKIRSTKLEDSAMYFCASKLSGNYNEQFFGPGTRLTVL.

The chain couples TRBV28 to TRBJ2-4, with D perhaps TRBD1 (8 bases). The CDR3 totals 16 residues. V was shortened by 6 bases and J by 6 bases, with 21 bases between the two germline ends. Per the germline V gene, CDR1 is MDHEN and CDR2 is SYDVKM. The CDR3, as DNA: TGTGCCAGCAGGCGGACAGGGAGGGGGCTCTTAAACATTCAGTACTTC. The encoded protein is CASRRTGRGLLNIQYF.

This clone was picked up a small number of times. Within the sample, other DNA sequences also encode this same CDR3. The rearrangement joins TRBV28 to TRBJ2-7; D not certain. This CDR3 is 11 amino acids long. Between the trimmed V and J ends, which lost 5 bases and 4 bases, there was a span of 6 bases. Looked up from germline, CDR1 is MDHEN and CDR2 is SYDVKM. The CDR3 DNA follows: TGTGCCAGCAGTCACCTTTACGAGCAGTACTTC. Translation gives CASSHLYEQYF.

This clone showed up just a few times. V and J are TRBV4-2 and TRBJ1-2; D gene ambiguous. V was clipped by 1 base and J by 6 bases, with 9 bases between them. Germline V gene sequence: CDR1 LGHNA, CDR2 YNFKEQ. The CDR3 totals 13 residues. CDR3 residues: CASSQAGIDGYTF. CDR3 DNA: TGTGCCAGCAGCCAAGCGGGGATAGATGGCTACACCTTC.

J is TRBJ2-7 and V is TRBV29-1; 12 bases are a match to TRBD2. Trimming cost V 5 bases and J 4 bases; bases outside gene matches: 6. The CDR3 is 14 residues long. Germline CDR1 and CDR2: SQVTM and ANQGSEA. The chain's CDR3 is CSVIGLAGGYEQYF. The DNA for the CDR3 is TGCAGCGTTATAGGCCTAGCGGGAGGGTACGAGCAGTACTTC.

This sequence joins TRBV19 and TRBJ1-1, with D perhaps TRBD1 (6 bases). CDR3 length: 16 residues. Germline V lookup: CDR1 LNHDA, CDR2 SQIVND (reference sequence). Trimming pared 3 bases from V and 4 bases from J, leaving 18 bases between. The CDR3 loop is CASSMGQGRFATEAFF. CDR3 sequence (DNA): TGTGCCAGTAGTATGGGCCAGGGGAGATTTGCCACTGAAGCTTTCTTT.

V and J are TRBV2 and TRBJ1-6; D possibly corresponds to TRBD1 (6 bases). The length of the CDR3 is 15 residues. Trimming removed 6 bases from V and 5 bases from J, with 14 bases in between. Germline V gives CDR1 SNHLY, CDR2 FYNNEI. The CDR3 coding sequence is TGTGCCAGCAGGGCACAGGGACCCAATAATTCACCCCTCCACTTT. This encodes CASRAQGPNNSPLHF.

V and J are TRBV5-1 and TRBJ1-2; possibly TRBD1 for D (6 bases). V lost 0 bases and J lost 2, with 11 bases in between. Germline loops: CDR1 SGHRS, CDR2 YFSETQ. The CDR3 runs 15 residues. The CDR3 sequence is CASSLEGGRNYGYTF. The CDR3 DNA sequence: TGCGCCAGCAGCTTGGAAGGGGGTAGAAACTATGGCTACACCTTC.

The chain employs TRBV28 and TRBJ2-3; D gene ambiguous. Per the germline V gene, CDR1 is MDHEN and CDR2 is SYDVKM. Trimming left V 4 bases short and J 5 bases short, with 10 bases between. The CDR3 extends over 13 amino acids. The DNA for the CDR3 is TGTGCCAGCAGTTCCCCGCCCGAAGATACGCAGTATTTT. It yields the protein CASSSPPEDTQYF.

The DNA for the CDR3 is TGTGCCAGCAGCCTAACGCCGGGACGGGGGAATGAGCAGTTCTTC. Amino acids: CASSLTPGRGNEQFF. The gene calls are TRBV5-5 and TRBJ2-1; perhaps TRBD2 as D (6 bases). Trimming removed 4 bases from V and 7 bases from J, with 18 bases in between. This CDR3 has 15 amino acids. From germline, CDR1 is SGHKS and CDR2 YYEKEE (reference sequence).

The chain is built from TRBV28 and TRBJ1-2; TRBD1 matches at 10 bases. Germline CDR1 MDHEN, CDR2 SYDVKM. Trimming removed 4 bases from V and 7 bases from J; junction bases left unmatched: 18. The CDR3 is 18 residues long. In nucleotides, the CDR3 is TGTGCCAGCAGTTCTGCCGGGACAGGGGCCGTCGTGCAGGCTGGCTACACCTTC. It specifies CASSSAGTGAVVQAGYTF.

J is TRBJ1-1 and V is TRBV28; D is uncertain. There are 15 residues in the CDR3. CDR1 and CDR2 (germline): MDHEN, SYDVKM. Between the trimmed V and J ends, which lost 0 bases and 0 bases, there was a span of 8 bases. The CDR3 DNA is TGTGCCAGCAGTTTATGGGGAGGCATGAACACTGAAGCTTTCTTT. Translating it yields CASSLWGGMNTEAFF.

In its sample, this clone was seen a few times. Other DNA sequences in the sample encode the same CDR3. The chain employs TRBV2 and TRBJ1-5; 7 bases are a match to TRBD1. Per germline, CDR1 SNHLY and CDR2 FYNNEI. CDR3 length: 13 residues. The trim removed 10 bases at V and 0 bases at J, leaving 3 bases unmatched. CDR3 nucleotide sequence: TGTGCCACCCAGGGGGATAGCAATCAGCCCCAGCATTTT. Its translation: CATQGDSNQPQHF.

This clone was observed a handful of times. The V gene is TRBV27, the J gene TRBJ2-1; tentative D call: TRBD2 (5 bases). Germline V gene lookup returns CDR1 MNHEY and CDR2 SMNVEV (reference sequence). The CDR3 runs 17 residues. Trimming pared 5 bases from V and 3 bases from J, leaving 20 bases between. The CDR3 nucleotides are TGTGCCAGCAGTGTAACCCCCGGGGTAACTCTCTACAATGAGCAGTTCTTC. Translating it yields CASSVTPGVTLYNEQFF.

V gene TRBV30 combines with J gene TRBJ2-5; TRBD2 aligns across 10 bases. Germline V lookup: CDR1 GTSNPN, CDR2 SVGIG (reference sequence). The CDR3 sequence is 15 residues long. Trimming at V came to 1 base and at J to 5 bases, leaving 7 bases not matched to a gene. The CDR3 DNA is TGTGCCTGGAGTGCCCTAGCGGGAGTGGGGGAGACCCAGTACTTC. This gives the protein CAWSALAGVGETQYF.

The genes are TRBV6-5 and TRBJ2-3; 8 bases match TRBD2. Germline V CDR1 and CDR2: MNHEY, SVGAGI. Germline trimming cut 10 bases from V and 1 base from J; bases unmatched to any gene: 10. The CDR3 spans 15 residues. The DNA for the CDR3 is TGTGCCACTCAGGGGCTAGCGGGCGGCACAGATACGCAGTATTTT. Protein sequence: CATQGLAGGTDTQYF.

At least ten counts were recorded for this clone. The chain is built from TRBV5-1 and TRBJ2-1; D is unclear. V dropped 7 bases and J dropped 5 bases, with 19 bases sitting between them. The CDR3 extends over 15 amino acids. From germline, CDR1 is SGHRS and CDR2 YFSETQ. CDR3 amino acids: CASAPTPPPDNEQFF. The CDR3 nucleotides are TGCGCCAGCGCCCCTACCCCGCCCCCGGACAATGAGCAGTTCTTC.

The chain combines TRBV6-1 with TRBJ1-2, with D perhaps TRBD1 (5 bases). The germline CDR1 and CDR2 sequences are MNHNS and SASEGT. The CDR3 runs to 14 residues. V lost 1 base to trimming and J lost 6 bases, with 12 bases between them. The CDR3, as DNA: TGTGCCAGCAGTGAAGGTTTAGTGGGGGATGGCTACACCTTC. Translated, it gives CASSEGLVGDGYTF.

This clone was counted a few times. This sequence joins TRBV4-1 and TRBJ2-2; D call uncertain. The CDR3 runs to 16 residues. Looked up from germline, CDR1 is MGHRA and CDR2 is YSYEKL. V dropped 1 base and J dropped 1 base, with 10 bases sitting between them. The CDR3 spells CASSQVLGLNTGELFF. The CDR3 DNA reads TGCGCCAGCAGCCAAGTGTTGGGATTGAACACCGGGGAGCTGTTTTTT.

Details on this clone: This specimen includes other DNA sequences encoding the same CDR3. The chain links TRBV2 to TRBJ2-1; D remains unclear. The germline CDR1 and CDR2 sequences are SNHLY and FYNNEI. CDR3 length: 13 amino acids. V was pared by 8 bases and J by 0 bases, with 8 bases between. The CDR3 reads CASGLSSYNEQFF. The CDR3 bases are TGTGCCAGCGGGCTGAGCTCCTACAATGAGCAGTTCTTC.

This chain links TRBV28 with TRBJ1-3; D unclear. The V end lost 5 bases, the J end lost 9 bases, and 14 bases lay between the germline ends. The CDR3 is 13 residues long. Germline CDR1 and CDR2: MDHEN and SYDVKM. The CDR3: CASSRGALGTIYF. The CDR3 region has the DNA TGTGCCAGCAGTCGGGGTGCCCTCGGCACCATATATTTT.

The chain uses TRBV19 and TRBJ1-4, with D hard to call. Germline values: CDR1 LNHDA, CDR2 SQIVND (reference sequence). This CDR3 is built from 14 residues. V lost 4 bases to trimming and J lost 8 bases, with 14 bases between them. CDR3 amino acids: CASSTTGRKEKLFF. DNA for the CDR3: TGTGCCAGTAGTACTACGGGCCGGAAGGAAAAACTGTTTTTT.